This T cell receptor (beta chain) appears in the sequencing data of a study of Ad26.COV2.S vaccination and SARS-CoV-2 variants. Assay: immunoSEQ multiplex PCR; the TCRdb copy retains only in-frame clones and omits some. The repertoire consists of approximately 90,000 clones, with less than 85% occurring once and the leading ten covering 15% to 20%. The length of the CDR3 is 17 residues. The TCR sequence derives from a human donor who had recovered from COVID-19. Sequenced material: peripheral blood, taken after recovery from COVID-19. The genes are TRBV12-2 and TRBJ1-4. TRBV12-2 is a pseudogene locus. The CDR3 loop reads CASRLDPLGGFNEKLFF. The CDR3, as DNA: TGTGCAAGTCGCTTAGACCCCCTGGGAGGTTTTAATGAAAAACTGTTTTTT.